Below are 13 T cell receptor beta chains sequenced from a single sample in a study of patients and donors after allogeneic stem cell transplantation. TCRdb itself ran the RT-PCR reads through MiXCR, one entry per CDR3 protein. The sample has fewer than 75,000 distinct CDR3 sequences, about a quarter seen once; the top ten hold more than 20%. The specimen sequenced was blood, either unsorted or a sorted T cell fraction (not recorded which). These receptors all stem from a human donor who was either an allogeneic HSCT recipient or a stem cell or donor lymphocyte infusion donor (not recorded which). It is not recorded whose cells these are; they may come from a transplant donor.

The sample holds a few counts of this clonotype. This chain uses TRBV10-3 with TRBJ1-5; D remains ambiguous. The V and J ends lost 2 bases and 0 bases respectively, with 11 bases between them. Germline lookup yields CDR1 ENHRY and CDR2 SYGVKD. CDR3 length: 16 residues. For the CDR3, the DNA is TGTGCCATCAGTGAGACAAAGATGAATAGCAATCAGCCCCAGCATTTT. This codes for CAISETKMNSNQPQHF.

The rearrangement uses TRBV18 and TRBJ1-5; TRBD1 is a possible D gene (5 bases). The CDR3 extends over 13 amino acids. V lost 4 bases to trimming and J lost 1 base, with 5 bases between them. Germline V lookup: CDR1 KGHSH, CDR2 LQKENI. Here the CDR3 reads CASSQGSNQPQHF. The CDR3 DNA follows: TGTGCCAGCTCACAGGGGAGCAATCAGCCCCAGCATTTT.

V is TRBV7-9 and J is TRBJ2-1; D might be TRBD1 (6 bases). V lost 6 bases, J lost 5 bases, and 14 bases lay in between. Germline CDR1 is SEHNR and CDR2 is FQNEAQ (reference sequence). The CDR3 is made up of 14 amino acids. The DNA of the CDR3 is TGTGCCAGCAGGCCTCAAAGGACAGACAATGAGCAGTTCTTC. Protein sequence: CASRPQRTDNEQFF.

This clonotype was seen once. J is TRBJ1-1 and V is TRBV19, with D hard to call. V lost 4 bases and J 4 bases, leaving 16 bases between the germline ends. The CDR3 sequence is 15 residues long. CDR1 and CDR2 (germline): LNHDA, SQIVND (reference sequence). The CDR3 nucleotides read TGTGCCAGTAGTACGCCAAATGGGTCGGCCACTGAAGCTTTCTTT. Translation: CASSTPNGSATEAFF.

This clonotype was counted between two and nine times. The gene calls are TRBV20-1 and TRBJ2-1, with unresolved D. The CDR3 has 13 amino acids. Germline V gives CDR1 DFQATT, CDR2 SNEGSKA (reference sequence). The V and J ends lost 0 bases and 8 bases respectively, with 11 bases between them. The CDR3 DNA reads TGCAGTGCTAGAGATCCCTCCCGATATGAGCAGTTCTTC. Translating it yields CSARDPSRYEQFF.

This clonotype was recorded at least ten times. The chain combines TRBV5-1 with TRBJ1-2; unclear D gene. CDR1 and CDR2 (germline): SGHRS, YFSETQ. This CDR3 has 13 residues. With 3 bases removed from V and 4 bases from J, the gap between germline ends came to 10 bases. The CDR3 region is CASSYLETYGYTF. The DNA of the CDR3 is TGCGCCAGCAGCTACTTAGAGACCTATGGCTACACCTTC.

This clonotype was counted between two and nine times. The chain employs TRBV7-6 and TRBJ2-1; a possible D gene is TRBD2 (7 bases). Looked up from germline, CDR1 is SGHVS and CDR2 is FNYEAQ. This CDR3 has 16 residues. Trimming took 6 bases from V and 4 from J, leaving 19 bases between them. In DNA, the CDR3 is TGTGCCAGCAGGCCCCTCTCGGGGGGACATTACAATGAGCAGTTCTTC. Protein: CASRPLSGGHYNEQFF.

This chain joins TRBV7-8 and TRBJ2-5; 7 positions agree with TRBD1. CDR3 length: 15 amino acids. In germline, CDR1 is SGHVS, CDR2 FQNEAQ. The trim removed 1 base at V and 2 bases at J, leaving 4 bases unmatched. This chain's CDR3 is CASSLVGTAQETQYF. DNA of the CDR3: TGTGCCAGCAGCTTAGTCGGGACAGCTCAAGAGACCCAGTACTTC. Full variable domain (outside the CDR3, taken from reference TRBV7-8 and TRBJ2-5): GAGVSQSPRYKVAKRGQDVALRCDPISGHVSLFWYQQALGQGPEFLTYFQNEAQLDKSGLPSDRFFAERPEGSVSTLKIQRTQQEDSAVYLCASSLVGTAQETQYFGPGTRLLVL.

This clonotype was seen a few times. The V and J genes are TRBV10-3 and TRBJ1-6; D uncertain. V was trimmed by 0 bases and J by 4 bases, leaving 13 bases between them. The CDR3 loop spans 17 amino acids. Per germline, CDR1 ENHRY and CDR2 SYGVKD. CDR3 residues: CAISESWARSYNSPLHF. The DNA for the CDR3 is TGTGCCATCAGTGAGTCCTGGGCGAGATCTTATAATTCACCCCTCCACTTT.

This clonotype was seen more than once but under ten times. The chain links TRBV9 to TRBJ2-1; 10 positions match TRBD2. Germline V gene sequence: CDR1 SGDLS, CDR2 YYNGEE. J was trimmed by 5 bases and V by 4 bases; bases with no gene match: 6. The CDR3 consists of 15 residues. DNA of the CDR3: TGTGCCAGCAGCACCTGGACTAGCGGCGACAATGAGCAGTTCTTC. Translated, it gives CASSTWTSGDNEQFF. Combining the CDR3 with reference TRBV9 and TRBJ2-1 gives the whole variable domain DSGVTQTPKHLITATGQRVTLRCSPRSGDLSVYWYQQSLDQGLQFLIQYYNGEERAKGNILERFSAQQFPDLHSELNLSSLELGDSALYFCASSTWTSGDNEQFFGPGTRLTVL.

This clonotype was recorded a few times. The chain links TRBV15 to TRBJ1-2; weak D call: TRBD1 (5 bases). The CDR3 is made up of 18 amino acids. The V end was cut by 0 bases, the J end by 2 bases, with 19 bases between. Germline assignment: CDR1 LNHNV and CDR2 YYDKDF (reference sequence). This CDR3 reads CATSRDRKLQEMNYGYTF. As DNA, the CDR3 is TGTGCCACCAGCAGAGACCGCAAGCTACAGGAAATGAACTATGGCTACACCTTC.

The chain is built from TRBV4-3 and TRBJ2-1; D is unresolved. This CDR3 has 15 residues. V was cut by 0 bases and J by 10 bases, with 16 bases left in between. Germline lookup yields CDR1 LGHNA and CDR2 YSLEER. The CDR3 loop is CASSQDSPRVYEQFF. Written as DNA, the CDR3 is TGCGCCAGCAGCCAAGATAGCCCCCGAGTTTACGAGCAGTTCTTC.

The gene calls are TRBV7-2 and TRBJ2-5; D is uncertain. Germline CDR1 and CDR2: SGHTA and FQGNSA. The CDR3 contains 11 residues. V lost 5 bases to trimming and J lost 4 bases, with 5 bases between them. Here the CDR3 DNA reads TGTGCCAGCAGCCAGATAGAGACCCAGTACTTC. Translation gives CASSQIETQYF.